This TCR beta chain was captured in a study of blood T cells in healthy people across ages. Primed by a sample-barcoded 5' primer and a J-beta primer mix, a second PCR proceeded for 7 to 11 cycles. Each CDR3 protein gets one entry after TCRdb re-called the 5' RACE reads with MiXCR. The table has about 930,000 distinct CDR3 sequences, 29% seen once. Germline CDR1 SGHRS, CDR2 YFSETQ. The CDR3 is made up of 14 amino acids. V was pared by 2 bases and J by 13 bases, with 19 bases between. Separately, the same data were catalogued under a study of T cells of mothers and their children. That investigation notes: Both sample barcodes and 2-4 random nucleotides came from the M1S primer of the second PCR.

Sequencing was carried out using blood. The TCR comes from a woman aged 40 to 50 in good health. This chain joins TRBV5-1 and TRBJ2-1; no definite D call. CDR3 DNA: TGCGCCAGCAGCTTACAATTCTTGCAAGAGGCCCAGTTCTTC. Its translation is CASSLQFLQEAQFF.